This TCR beta chain derives from a study of T cell responses to AZD1222 COVID-19 vaccine. As regards this clone: Its antigen is currently unknown.

CDR1 is MNHEY, CDR2 SMNVEV, per germline (reference sequence). V was pared by 4 bases and J by 7 bases, with 5 bases of the junction left unmatched. This CDR3 is 13 amino acids long. Method: immunoSEQ multiplex PCR; TCRdb's copy keeps in-frame clones and lacks some. The sample has some 280,000 clones, 94% seen once. Study results and caveats: After two AZD1222 doses, spike-specific TCR breadth and depth rose versus day 0. Donor demographics were predominantly white British with a female majority; clonal diversity may be underestimated.

Pooling of second doses given at about 4 or about 12 weeks was done. The material sequenced was peripheral blood, taken 28 days after the second AZD1222 dose. The chain recombines TRBV27 with TRBJ1-2; 8 bases fit TRBD1. The origin of this receptor is an adult who received the AZD1222 COVID-19 vaccine. The CDR3 bases are TGTGCCAGCAGTTCGACAGGGGCCACTGGCTACACCTTC. Protein: CASSSTGATGYTF.